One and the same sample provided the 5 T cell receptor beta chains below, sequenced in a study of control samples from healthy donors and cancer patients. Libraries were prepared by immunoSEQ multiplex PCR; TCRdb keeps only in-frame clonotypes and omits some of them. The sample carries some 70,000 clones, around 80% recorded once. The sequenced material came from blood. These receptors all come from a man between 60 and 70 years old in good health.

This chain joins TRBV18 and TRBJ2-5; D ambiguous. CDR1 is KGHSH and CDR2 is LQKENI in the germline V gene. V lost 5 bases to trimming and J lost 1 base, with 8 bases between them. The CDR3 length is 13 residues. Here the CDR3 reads CASSGTLQETQYF. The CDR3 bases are TGTGCCAGCTCAGGAACCCTCCAAGAGACCCAGTACTTC.

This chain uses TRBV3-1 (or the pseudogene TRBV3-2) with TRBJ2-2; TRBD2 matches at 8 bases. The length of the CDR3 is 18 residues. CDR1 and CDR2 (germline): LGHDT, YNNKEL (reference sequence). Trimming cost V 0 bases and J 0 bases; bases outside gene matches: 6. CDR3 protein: CASSQDIRLATNTGELFF. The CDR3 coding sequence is TGTGCCAGCAGCCAAGATATCCGACTAGCGACGAACACCGGGGAGCTGTTTTTT.

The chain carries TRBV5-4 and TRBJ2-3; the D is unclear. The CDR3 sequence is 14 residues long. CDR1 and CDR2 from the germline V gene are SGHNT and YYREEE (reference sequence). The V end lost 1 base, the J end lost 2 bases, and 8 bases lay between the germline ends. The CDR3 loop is CASSLFADTDTQYF. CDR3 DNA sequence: TGTGCCAGCAGCTTGTTTGCAGACACAGATACGCAGTATTTT.

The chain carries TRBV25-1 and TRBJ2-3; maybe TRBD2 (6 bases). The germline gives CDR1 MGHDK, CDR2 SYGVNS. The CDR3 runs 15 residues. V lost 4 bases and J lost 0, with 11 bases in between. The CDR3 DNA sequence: TGTGCCAGCAGTGTAGCGGTCCTTAGCACAGATACGCAGTATTTT. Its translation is CASSVAVLSTDTQYF. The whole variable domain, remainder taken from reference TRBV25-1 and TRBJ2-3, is EADIYQTPRYLVIGTGKKITLECSQTMGHDKMYWYQQDPGMELHLIHYSYGVNSTEKGDLSSESTVSRIRTEHFPLTLESARPSHTSQYLCASSVAVLSTDTQYFGPGTRLTVL.

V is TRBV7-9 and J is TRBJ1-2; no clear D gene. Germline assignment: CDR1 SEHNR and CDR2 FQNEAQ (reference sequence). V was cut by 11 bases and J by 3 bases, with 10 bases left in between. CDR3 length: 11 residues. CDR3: CALGSYYGYTF. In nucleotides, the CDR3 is TGTGCCCTCGGATCCTACTATGGCTACACCTTC.